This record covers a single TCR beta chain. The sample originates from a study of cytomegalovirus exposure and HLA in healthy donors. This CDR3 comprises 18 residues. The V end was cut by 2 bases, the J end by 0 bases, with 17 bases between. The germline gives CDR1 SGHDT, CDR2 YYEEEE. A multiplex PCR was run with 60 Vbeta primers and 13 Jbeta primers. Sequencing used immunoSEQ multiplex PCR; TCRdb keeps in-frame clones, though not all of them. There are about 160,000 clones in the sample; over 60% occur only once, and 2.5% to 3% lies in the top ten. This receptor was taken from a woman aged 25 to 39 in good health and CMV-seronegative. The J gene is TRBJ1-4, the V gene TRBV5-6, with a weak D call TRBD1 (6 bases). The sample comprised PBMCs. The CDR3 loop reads CASSFRRTAMPTNEKLFF. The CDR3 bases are TGTGCCAGCAGCTTTAGAAGGACAGCCATGCCAACTAATGAAAAACTGTTTTTT.